Sequencing of this T cell receptor (beta chain) was carried out in a study of blood T cell repertoires in COVID-19. The overall study: The United States, Italy and Spain supplied acute and convalescent COVID-19 samples.

Trimming at V came to 6 bases and at J to 7 bases, leaving 11 bases not matched to a gene. Germline V CDR1 and CDR2: LNHDA, SQIVND (reference sequence). This CDR3 has 15 residues. TCRdb's table, derived via immunoSEQ multiplex PCR, lists solely in-frame clones and lacks some. The sample records hundreds of thousands of clones, about nine tenths being singletons. Source material: peripheral blood. The TCR sequence derives from a woman in her forties who had recovered from COVID-19. The chain couples TRBV19 to TRBJ2-1; TRBD1 matches 8 bases. CDR3 in DNA: TGTGCCAGTAGCGTCAGACAGGGGATAAGGAATGAGCAGTTCTTC. This translates into CASSVRQGIRNEQFF.